This T cell receptor (beta chain) appears in the sequencing data of a study of T cell repertoires in urothelial bladder cancer (dated by TCRdb to between 2019 and 2020). About the full investigation: Of the roughly 12 resected lesions, three were clinically staged as cT0, three as cTa, three as cT1 and three as cT2 or greater. The study compared clonality of the TCR repertoire in bladder tumors against clonality in benign bladder inflammation. Some twelve patients with bladder lesions who were undergoing transurethral resection were prospectively identified. Eleven to twelve resected bladder lesions were studied, comprising urothelial carcinoma (UC+) and benign (UC-) specimens. On the study overall, not on this receptor specifically: In carcinoma specimens, up to roughly 15% of infiltrating lymphocytes were accounted for by a single T-cell clone, compared with under 2.5% in benign specimens. Urothelial carcinoma specimens had a median of 5,569 T cells, fewer than the median of around 27,000 seen in benign specimens. Median tumor infiltrating lymphocyte percentage was more than 1.5% in carcinoma specimens and approximately 13% in benign specimens.

V is reduced by 7 bases and J by 6 bases, leaving a spacing of 8 bases between them. Including the terminal cysteine and phenylalanine, the CDR3 comprises 11 residues. Kept here is only the CDR3 DNA, which spans 33 bases and is read in frame from base 1. Via the germline V gene, CDR1 is MNHEY and CDR2 SVGAGI. Resected bladder lesions that lacked urothelial carcinoma were classed as benign (UC-) specimens. Bladder lesion specimens were collected at transurethral resection and stored at -80C. From bladder specimens obtained at transurethral resection, DNA was extracted. The immunoSEQ assay was used to sequence the CDR3 region of the TCR beta chain. As for the authors' bioinformatics: For each specimen, the T-cell fraction, clonal dominance, and maximum TCR clone frequency were calculated. TCRdb carries this immuneACCESS record with in-frame sequences only. Its versions omit some clonotypes, under half of them owing to an unresolved V gene in the studies checked, with the rest unexplained. D and trimming come from the DNA, and the V and J calls and clone size come from that table. The sample profile shows 2,000 to 2,500 clones; 68% of them were found once. The ten most abundant clones make up 15% of the sample.

As for this clone: There is no known antigen for this receptor. No base quality values were provided; no much bigger clone lies one nucleotide off.

The clonotype was recovered from a human donor with a benign inflammatory bladder lesion. Rearrangement joined TRBV6-5 to TRBJ2-3, with no confident D gene call. The specimen sequenced was bladder tissue. In nucleotides, the sequence is TGTGCCAGCATGAAGGGTGATACGCAGTATTTT. It translates as CASMKGDTQYF.